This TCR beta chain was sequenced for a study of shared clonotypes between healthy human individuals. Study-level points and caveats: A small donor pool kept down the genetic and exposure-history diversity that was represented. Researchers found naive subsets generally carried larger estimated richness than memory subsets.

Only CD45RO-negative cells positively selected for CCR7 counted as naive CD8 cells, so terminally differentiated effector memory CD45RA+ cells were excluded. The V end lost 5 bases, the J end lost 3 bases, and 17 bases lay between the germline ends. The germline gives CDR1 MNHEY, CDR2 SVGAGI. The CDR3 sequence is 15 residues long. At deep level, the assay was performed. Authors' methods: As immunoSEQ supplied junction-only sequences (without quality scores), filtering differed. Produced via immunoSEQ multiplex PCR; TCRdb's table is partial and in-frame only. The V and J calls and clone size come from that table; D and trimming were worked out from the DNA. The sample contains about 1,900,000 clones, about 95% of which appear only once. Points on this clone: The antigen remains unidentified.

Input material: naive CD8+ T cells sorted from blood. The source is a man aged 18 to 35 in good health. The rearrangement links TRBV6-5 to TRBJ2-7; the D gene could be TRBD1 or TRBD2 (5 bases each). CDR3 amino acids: CASSHRDHLSYEQYF. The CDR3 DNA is TGTGCCAGCAGTCACCGGGACCACCTTAGCTACGAGCAGTACTTC.